What follows are 13 T cell receptor beta chains derived from one specimen sequenced in a study of blood T cell repertoires in COVID-19. TCRdb keeps only in-frame clones here, not all; method: immunoSEQ multiplex PCR. The sample holds more than 400,000 clones, about nine tenths seen once. The specimen was PBMCs or T cells enriched from blood (not recorded which). All receptors derive from a woman between 18 and 29 years old who had recovered from COVID-19.

The chain carries TRBV5-8 and TRBJ2-7, with D possibly being TRBD1 (5 bases). V was cut by 4 bases and J by 5 bases, with 16 bases left in between. Germline V gene sequence: CDR1 SGHTS, CDR2 YDEGEE. This CDR3 has 14 amino acids. The CDR3 DNA reads TGTGCCAGCAGCCACGGACAAGGTTTGGACGAGCAGTACTTC. It encodes CASSHGQGLDEQYF.

The rearrangement links TRBV4-1 to TRBJ1-6; unclear D gene. Germline V lookup: CDR1 MGHRA, CDR2 YSYEKL. Trimming cost V 1 base and J 10 bases, with 14 bases left between them. The CDR3 consists of 15 residues. The chain's CDR3 is CASSQGTGVRSPLHF. In DNA, the CDR3 is TGCGCCAGCAGCCAAGGTACGGGAGTACGATCACCCCTCCACTTT.

V is TRBV30 and J is TRBJ2-2; 13 nucleotides align to TRBD2. CDR1 GTSNPN and CDR2 SVGIG come from the germline V gene (reference sequence). The length of the CDR3 is 16 residues. Germline trimming cut 2 bases from V and 5 bases from J; bases unmatched to any gene: 5. Written as DNA, the CDR3 is TGTGCCTGGAGTTGGACTAGCGGGGGTGAGACCGGGGAGCTGTTTTTT. Residues: CAWSWTSGGETGELFF.

The chain has TRBV2 and TRBJ2-1, with TRBD2 as a possible D gene (6 bases). V lost 5 bases and J lost 7, with 18 bases in between. The length of the CDR3 is 15 residues. Germline loops: CDR1 SNHLY, CDR2 FYNNEI. The CDR3 region is CASSRLGSPWNEQFF. CDR3 DNA: TGTGCCAGCAGTCGACTAGGGAGCCCATGGAATGAGCAGTTCTTC.

This sequence joins TRBV5-1 and TRBJ2-7; D unresolved. From germline, CDR1 is SGHRS and CDR2 YFSETQ. V lost 4 bases to trimming and J lost 1 base, with 15 bases between them. This CDR3 comprises 15 residues. The CDR3 DNA follows: TGCGCCAGCAGCCCCCTCCCGACATTTTCCTACGAGCAGTACTTC. It yields the protein CASSPLPTFSYEQYF.

The rearrangement joins TRBV6-5 to TRBJ2-7; TRBD2 is a possible D gene (5 bases). The ends were cut back, 6 bases at V and 9 bases at J, with 24 bases in the middle. Per germline, CDR1 MNHEY and CDR2 SVGAGI. The CDR3 extends over 15 amino acids. Here the CDR3 DNA reads TGTGCCAGCAGAAGGTTTTCGGACTCTCATCCCCGGCAGTACTTC. It yields the protein CASRRFSDSHPRQYF.

This clone came up once. V gene TRBV6-5 combines with J gene TRBJ2-7, with 11 bases identical to TRBD2. V was pared by 4 bases and J by 6 bases, with 5 bases of the junction left unmatched. The germline V gene encodes CDR1 MNHEY and CDR2 SVGAGI. The CDR3 loop spans 14 amino acids. CDR3 DNA: TGTGCCAGCAGTTTAACTAGCGGGGGAACCGAGCAGTACTTC. This codes for CASSLTSGGTEQYF.

This chain joins TRBV6-6 and TRBJ1-2, with 9 bases that match TRBD1. Unmatched junction bases numbered 8, after V lost 5 bases and J lost 7 bases. CDR1 and CDR2 (germline): MNHNY, SVGAGI (reference sequence). The CDR3 has 14 residues. The CDR3 spells CASSPGTGRGGYTF. CDR3 bases: TGTGCCAGCAGTCCGGGGACAGGGAGAGGTGGCTACACCTTC.

The genes are TRBV28 and TRBJ1-4, with D unresolved. V was trimmed by 6 bases and J by 7 bases, leaving 15 bases between them. The CDR3 covers 14 residues. Per the germline V gene, CDR1 is MDHEN and CDR2 is SYDVKM. CDR3 coding DNA: TGTGCCAGCAGCCCTCCGAGCCTAATTGAAAAACTGTTTTTT. Residues: CASSPPSLIEKLFF.

The chain has TRBV27 and TRBJ2-6, with D maybe TRBD2 (5 bases). V was trimmed by 4 bases and J by 2 bases, leaving 6 bases between them. There are 14 residues in the CDR3. Germline values: CDR1 MNHEY, CDR2 SMNVEV (reference sequence). The CDR3 loop reads CASSWRAGANVLTF. The CDR3 bases are TGTGCCAGCAGTTGGCGGGCTGGGGCCAACGTCCTGACTTTC. Combining the CDR3 with reference TRBV27 and TRBJ2-6 gives the whole variable domain EAQVTQNPRYLITVTGKKLTVTCSQNMNHEYMSWYRQDPGLGLRQIYYSMNVEVTDKGDVPEGYKVSRKEKRNFPLILESPSPNQTSLYFCASSWRAGANVLTFGAGSRLTVL.

This clone occurred a few times. V usage is TRBV4-1 and J usage is TRBJ1-6; 9 bases map to TRBD1. V dropped 0 bases and J dropped 7; count of bases not matched to a gene: 10. The germline V gene encodes CDR1 MGHRA and CDR2 YSYEKL. The CDR3 totals 18 residues. This chain's CDR3 is CASSQEPTDRGLNSPLHF. CDR3 DNA: TGCGCCAGCAGCCAAGAGCCCACGGACAGGGGATTGAATTCACCCCTCCACTTT.

The V and J genes are TRBV7-4 and TRBJ2-1; D is perhaps TRBD1 (5 bases). The CDR3 covers 14 residues. The V gene lost 9 bases and the J gene lost 5 bases, with 17 bases spanning the gap. Germline CDR1 SGHVT, CDR2 SQSDAQ. The CDR3 sequence: CARIPSQGDNEQFF. The CDR3 DNA reads TGTGCCAGGATCCCCAGTCAAGGGGACAATGAGCAGTTCTTC.

This chain uses TRBV6-6 with TRBJ1-1, with D hard to call. The V gene lost 6 bases and the J gene lost 10 bases, with 12 bases spanning the gap. The CDR3 runs 11 residues. Germline V CDR1 and CDR2: MNHNY, SVGAGI (reference sequence). CDR3 nucleotide sequence: TGTGCCAGCAGCCTAAACTACGGAGCTTTCTTT. Translated: CASSLNYGAFF.